These 30 T cell receptor beta chains were all obtained from the same sample, sequenced in a study of OX40 agonist ivuxolimab in advanced cancers. The data were produced by immunoSEQ multiplex PCR, yet TCRdb's version contains in-frame clones alone and is incomplete. The data contain tens of thousands of clones, roughly 88% of them singletons. Sequenced material: CD4+ or CD8+ T cells sorted from blood, taken in a trial of the OX40 agonist ivuxolimab. The receptor set was obtained from an adult with an advanced solid tumor such as melanoma, head and neck, liver or kidney cancer.

The V and J genes are TRBV5-1 and TRBJ2-7; the match to TRBD2 covers 9 bases. The CDR3 is 17 amino acids. Germline CDR1 and CDR2: SGHRS and YFSETQ. Germline trimming cut 4 bases from V and 0 bases from J; bases unmatched to any gene: 11. CDR3 bases: TGCGCCAGCAGCCCTAATCTTAGCGGGGGAGCCTCCTACGAGCAGTACTTC. Translation: CASSPNLSGGASYEQYF.

The chain joins TRBV6-1 to TRBJ1-2; TRBD1 might be the D (6 bases). V gave up 8 bases and J gave up 1 base, with 8 bases separating them. CDR3 length: 12 residues. Germline CDR1 and CDR2: MNHNS and SASEGT. DNA of the CDR3: TGTGCCAGCCACAGGGTTAACTATGGCTACACCTTC. Its translation is CASHRVNYGYTF.

The gene calls are TRBV27 and TRBJ2-7, with 8 nucleotides matching TRBD1. The CDR3 is 14 residues long. Germline CDR1 and CDR2: MNHEY and SMNVEV (reference sequence). Trimming cost V 4 bases and J 1 base; bases outside gene matches: 3. DNA for the CDR3: TGTGCCAGCAGTTCGGACAGGGCGTCCTACGAGCAGTACTTC. It encodes CASSSDRASYEQYF.

This chain joins TRBV20-1 and TRBJ2-1; D uncertain. Germline loops: CDR1 DFQATT, CDR2 SNEGSKA (reference sequence). Deletions cut 3 bases from V and 6 bases from J, with 6 bases between. CDR3 length equals 11 residues. CDR3 amino acids: CSARKLNEQFF. CDR3 in DNA: TGCAGTGCTAGGAAGCTCAATGAGCAGTTCTTC.

V and J are TRBV9 and TRBJ2-2; 12 bases agree with TRBD2. CDR1 is SGDLS and CDR2 is YYNGEE in the germline V gene. CDR3 length equals 17 residues. V trimming: 7 bases; J trimming: 6 bases; junction bases outside the gene matches: 13. CDR3: CASSKASASGRAGELFF. The CDR3, as DNA: TGTGCCAGCTCCAAGGCATCGGCTAGCGGGAGGGCCGGGGAGCTGTTTTTT.

The chain couples TRBV9 to TRBJ2-7; 7 bases line up with TRBD2. The junction had 7 bases not matched to a gene; V was cut back by 4 bases and J by 0 bases. Per germline, CDR1 SGDLS and CDR2 YYNGEE. The CDR3 length is 15 residues. CDR3 sequence: CASSPRQRDSYEQYF. Here the CDR3 DNA reads TGTGCCAGCAGCCCTCGCCAGCGGGACTCCTACGAGCAGTACTTC.

J is TRBJ2-6 and V is TRBV19; D is unresolved. The CDR3 spans 15 residues. Trimming removed 3 bases from V and 2 bases from J, with 8 bases in between. CDR1 is LNHDA and CDR2 is SQIVND in the germline V gene (reference sequence). CDR3 bases: TGTGCCAGTAGTATGAGAAGCGCTGGGGCCAACGTCCTGACTTTC. Translation: CASSMRSAGANVLTF.

The V and J genes are TRBV29-1 and TRBJ1-1; tentatively, D is TRBD1 (5 bases). Germline V gene lookup returns CDR1 SQVTM and CDR2 ANQGSEA. The CDR3 sequence is 13 residues long. Trimming stripped 2 bases from V and 5 bases from J, with 12 bases between. Here the CDR3 reads CSVERGEGTEAFF. Here the CDR3 DNA reads TGCAGCGTTGAAAGGGGAGAAGGGACTGAAGCTTTCTTT.

The V and J genes are TRBV6-1 and TRBJ2-7; possible D gene TRBD2, 5 bases. The CDR3 runs 15 residues. Deletions cut 1 base from V and 6 bases from J, with 16 bases between. Germline CDR1 MNHNS, CDR2 SASEGT. CDR3: CASSEGAAAGFEQYF. The CDR3 DNA sequence: TGTGCCAGCAGTGAAGGGGCCGCGGCGGGTTTCGAGCAGTACTTC.

The V and J genes are TRBV5-6 and TRBJ2-1; 8 bases agree with TRBD2. V lost 4 bases, J lost 5 bases, and 11 bases stayed unmatched. This CDR3 is built from 16 residues. Germline loops: CDR1 SGHDT, CDR2 YYEEEE. The DNA of the CDR3 is TGTGCCAGCAGCGAGTTCCCATCGGGGGGGAACAATGAGCAGTTCTTC. This codes for CASSEFPSGGNNEQFF.

The chain uses TRBV21-1 and TRBJ2-4; whether TRBD1, the table's D call, matches the DNA was not checked. TRBV21-1 has pseudogene status. The CDR3 totals 17 residues. The CDR3 protein is CASSKTGLGASGNIQYF. CDR3 DNA: TGTGCCAGCAGCAAGACAGGCCTGGGGGCTTCGGGAAACATTCAGTACTTC.

The J gene is TRBJ1-2, the V gene TRBV15; 9 bases are a match to TRBD1. CDR1 is LNHNV and CDR2 is YYDKDF in the germline V gene (reference sequence). Trimming cost V 6 bases and J 7 bases; bases outside gene matches: 12. This CDR3 contains 15 residues. This CDR3 reads CATRVTGGEGLGYTF. The CDR3 bases are TGTGCCACCAGAGTAACAGGGGGCGAAGGGCTTGGCTACACCTTC.

The genes are TRBV9 and TRBJ2-3; D might be TRBD1 or TRBD2, each matching 5 bases. Germline-derived CDR1 and CDR2 are SGDLS and YYNGEE. CDR3 length: 15 residues. V was pared by 3 bases and J by 6 bases, with 17 bases between. CDR3 loop: CASSDEGRPEDTQYF. DNA for the CDR3: TGTGCCAGCAGCGACGAGGGACGGCCGGAGGATACGCAGTATTTT.

The rearrangement links TRBV7-9 to TRBJ1-3; D is perhaps TRBD1 (5 bases). Germline V gene data show CDR1 as SEHNR and CDR2 as FQNEAQ (reference sequence). This CDR3 comprises 15 residues. Trimming shortened V by 5 bases and J by 0 bases, and 11 bases separated the two germline ends. The DNA for the CDR3 is TGTGCCAGCAGCATCCCGACAGTCTCTGGAAACACCATATATTTT. Its protein is CASSIPTVSGNTIYF.

The chain combines TRBV6-5 with TRBJ1-5; D remains ambiguous. Germline V gene data show CDR1 as MNHEY and CDR2 as SVGAGI. This CDR3 spans 12 amino acids. V was shortened by 7 bases and J by 2 bases, with 6 bases between the two germline ends. The CDR3 sequence: CASKQGNQPQHF. The CDR3 DNA follows: TGTGCCAGCAAGCAGGGCAATCAGCCCCAGCATTTT.

V is TRBV5-1 and J is TRBJ2-2, with a tentative D call TRBD1 (6 bases). The CDR3 runs 16 residues. Germline CDR1 reads SGHRS; CDR2 reads YFSETQ. V gave up 4 bases and J gave up 1 base, with 14 bases separating them. CDR3 DNA: TGCGCCAGCAGCGTAGACAGGTCCTTGAACACCGGGGAGCTGTTTTTT. This sequence encodes CASSVDRSLNTGELFF.

V is TRBV5-5 and J is TRBJ2-7; unclear D gene. Trimming cost V 0 bases and J 0 bases, with 7 bases left between them. The germline CDR1 and CDR2 sequences are SGHKS and YYEKEE (reference sequence). The CDR3 is 14 amino acids. CDR3 nucleotides: TGTGCCAGCAGCTTGGTAGGGCGCTCCTACGAGCAGTACTTC. Translated: CASSLVGRSYEQYF. The whole variable domain, remainder taken from reference TRBV5-5 and TRBJ2-7, is DAGVTQSPTHLIKTRGQQVTLRCSPISGHKSVSWYQQVLGQGPQFIFQYYEKEERGRGNFPDRFSARQFPNYSSELNVNALLLGDSALYLCASSLVGRSYEQYFGPGTRLTVT.

V gene TRBV11-3 combines with J gene TRBJ2-1, with TRBD2 identical over 9 bases. In germline, CDR1 is SGHNT, CDR2 YENEEA. After removal of 6 bases from V and 5 bases from J, the junction contained 8 bases not matched to a gene. This CDR3 is 15 amino acids long. The CDR3: CASSRIPSGNNEQFF. The DNA for the CDR3 is TGTGCCAGCAGTCGGATCCCTAGCGGGAACAATGAGCAGTTCTTC. Together with reference TRBV11-3 and TRBJ2-1, the CDR3 gives the full variable domain: EAGVVQSPRYKIIEKKQPVAFWCNPISGHNTLYWYLQNLGQGPELLIRYENEEAVDDSQLPKDRFSAERLKGVDSTLKIQPAELGDSAVYLCASSRIPSGNNEQFFGPGTRLTVL.

The chain links TRBV5-4 to TRBJ2-1; D tentatively reads TRBD1 or TRBD2 (5 bases each). The CDR3 contains 14 residues. With 0 bases removed from V and 9 bases from J, the gap between germline ends came to 13 bases. Germline loops: CDR1 SGHNT, CDR2 YYREEE (reference sequence). CDR3 nucleotides: TGTGCCAGCAGCTTGGTGGATGGGGGTTTTGAGCAGTTCTTC. It is translated as CASSLVDGGFEQFF.

The gene calls are TRBV9 and TRBJ1-1; D possibly corresponds to TRBD1 (6 bases). Per the germline V gene, CDR1 is SGDLS and CDR2 is YYNGEE. This CDR3 contains 15 residues. The germline V and J ends were trimmed by 6 bases and 1 base, with 16 bases remaining between them. The CDR3, as DNA: TGTGCCAGCACCTTGACTGGACAGCCGAACACTGAAGCTTTCTTT. This codes for CASTLTGQPNTEAFF.

V usage is TRBV6-1 and J usage is TRBJ1-2; tentatively, D is TRBD1 (6 bases). V dropped 0 bases and J dropped 5 bases, with 16 bases sitting between them. Germline values: CDR1 MNHNS, CDR2 SASEGT. This CDR3 is built from 16 residues. The DNA for the CDR3 is TGTGCCAGCAGTGAAGCGCGGGGGGGCGCTTCGTATGGCTACACCTTC. The encoded protein is CASSEARGGASYGYTF.

The J gene is TRBJ2-1, the V gene TRBV6-1, with D possibly being TRBD1 (6 bases). V was cut by 6 bases and J by 7 bases, with 13 bases left in between. Germline V gene sequence: CDR1 MNHNS, CDR2 SASEGT. CDR3 length: 13 residues. This CDR3 is CASRRQAQNEQFF. CDR3 in DNA: TGTGCCAGCAGGAGACAGGCTCAAAATGAGCAGTTCTTC.

The chain carries TRBV7-9 and TRBJ2-2, with D unclear. The CDR3 contains 13 residues. Trimming cost V 2 bases and J 4 bases, with 5 bases left between them. Germline V gives CDR1 SEHNR, CDR2 FQNEAQ (reference sequence). CDR3 amino acids: CASSLKTTGELFF. CDR3 DNA sequence: TGTGCCAGCAGCTTAAAGACCACCGGGGAGCTGTTTTTT. The entire variable domain, with the rest obtained from reference TRBV7-9 and TRBJ2-2, is as follows: DTGVSQNPRHKITKRGQNVTFRCDPISEHNRLYWYRQTLGQGPEFLTYFQNEAQLEKSRLLSDRFSAERPKGSFSTLEIQRTEQGDSAMYLCASSLKTTGELFFGEGSRLTVL.

The rearrangement joins TRBV27 to TRBJ2-5; 8 nucleotides match TRBD2. The CDR3 extends over 15 amino acids. Trimming took 2 bases from V and 4 from J; bases not matched to a gene: 6. CDR1 is MNHEY, CDR2 SMNVEV, per germline (reference sequence). CDR3 residues: CASSLIRGGSETQYF. The CDR3 DNA reads TGTGCCAGCAGTTTAATCCGGGGGGGCTCAGAGACCCAGTACTTC.

This clone has just one count. The J gene is TRBJ2-3, the V gene TRBV29-1; D remains ambiguous. The CDR3 has 11 amino acids. Looked up from germline, CDR1 is SQVTM and CDR2 is ANQGSEA. V was clipped by 8 bases and J by 0 bases, with 6 bases between them. The CDR3 DNA reads TGCAGCCATAGAAGCACAGATACGCAGTATTTT. Translating it yields CSHRSTDTQYF.

A single count supports this clone. The chain has TRBV10-1 and TRBJ1-1; D remains ambiguous. Germline values: CDR1 WNHNN, CDR2 SYGVQD (reference sequence). The CDR3 spans 14 residues. The V gene lost 4 bases and the J gene lost 0 bases, with 9 bases spanning the gap. The CDR3 reads CASSASGVNTEAFF. The CDR3, as DNA: TGCGCCAGCAGTGCCTCGGGAGTGAACACTGAAGCTTTCTTT.

The chain carries TRBV5-1 and TRBJ1-1, with D perhaps matching TRBD1 (5 bases). CDR3 length equals 16 residues. Germline values: CDR1 SGHRS, CDR2 YFSETQ. V lost 4 bases and J 0 bases, leaving 16 bases between the germline ends. CDR3 nucleotide sequence: TGCGCCAGCAGCGTGCAGGGTGCTGGCGTGAACACTGAAGCTTTCTTT. Its protein is CASSVQGAGVNTEAFF.

CDR3 sequence (DNA): TGTGCCAGCAGCGCCCCCCCCGAGCTCACAGATACGCAGTATTTT. It yields the protein CASSAPPELTDTQYF. The chain joins TRBV28 to TRBJ2-3; D is uncertain. V was pared by 6 bases and J by 2 bases, with 15 bases between. CDR3 length: 15 residues. CDR1 is MDHEN and CDR2 is SYDVKM in the germline V gene.

The J gene is TRBJ2-3, the V gene TRBV10-2; D not resolved. The V end lost 0 bases, the J end lost 2 bases, and 9 bases lay between the germline ends. CDR3 length: 15 amino acids. CDR1 WSHSY and CDR2 SAAADI come from the germline V gene. CDR3 loop: CASSESLATTDTQYF. The DNA for the CDR3 is TGCGCCAGCAGTGAGTCTCTGGCTACCACAGATACGCAGTATTTT.

V usage is TRBV12-5 and J usage is TRBJ2-3, with D unclear. Germline CDR1 is LGHNT and CDR2 is FRNRAP. V was trimmed by 2 bases and J by 1 base, leaving 13 bases between them. This CDR3 has 16 amino acids. The CDR3 region is CASGLNEGKGTDTQYF. The CDR3 coding sequence is TGTGCTAGTGGTTTGAATGAAGGGAAGGGCACAGATACGCAGTATTTT.